This TCR beta chain came from a study of cytomegalovirus exposure and HLA in healthy donors. Regarding the study as a whole: Being productive about 87% or about 30% of the time was typical of most TCR beta V segments in an earlier analysis. CMV serostatus was the only immune exposure information that was available. The authors considered a cluster of highly shared sequence variants likely to be a sequencing artifact.

Germline V gives CDR1 SNHLY, CDR2 FYNNEI. V trimming: 4 bases; J trimming: 2 bases; junction bases outside the gene matches: 8. The CDR3 extends over 16 amino acids. 13 Jbeta primers and 60 Vbeta primers were used for the PCR. TCRdb's copy holds only in-frame clones and misses some; the assay was immunoSEQ multiplex PCR. The data hold about 130,000 clones, with 80% observed a single time. Worth noting for this clone: Its antigen is not known.

This sequence was found in a female donor in good health and CMV-seronegative. This chain uses TRBV2 with TRBJ2-3; 8 nucleotides align to TRBD2. The sequenced material came from PBMCs. CDR3 in amino acids: CASSGASGGVTDTQYF. The CDR3 DNA is TGTGCCAGCAGTGGGGCCAGCGGGGGTGTCACAGATACGCAGTATTTT.